Each of the 9 T cell receptor beta chains below was sequenced from the same sample in a study of chemoradiotherapy in HPV16-positive cancers. The protocol was immunoSEQ multiplex PCR, while the TCRdb copy is restricted to in-frame clones and leaves out a portion. The sample contains around 5,600 clones, 55% to 80% of which appear only once. Sampling was conducted from a patient who underwent chemoradiotherapy. These receptors originate from a human donor with HPV-associated anogenital cancer.

This chain connects TRBV28 to TRBJ1-1; the D is unclear. Germline CDR1 is MDHEN and CDR2 is SYDVKM. The V end was cut by 1 base, the J end by 5 bases, with 8 bases between. This CDR3 is 13 amino acids long. DNA of the CDR3: TGTGCCAGCAGTTTATTGGGAAGGACTGAAGCTTTCTTT. This translates into CASSLLGRTEAFF.

V usage is TRBV11-1 and J usage is TRBJ2-7; a weak D match, TRBD2 (6 bases). The CDR3 is made up of 15 amino acids. Germline V gives CDR1 SGHAT, CDR2 FQDESV (reference sequence). V was pared by 3 bases and J by 2 bases, with 14 bases between. The CDR3 sequence is CASSFEPGATYEQYF. The CDR3 DNA reads TGTGCCAGCAGCTTTGAACCGGGAGCGACCTACGAGCAGTACTTC.

This chain uses TRBV7-2 with TRBJ2-7, with 9 bases fitting TRBD1. This CDR3 region has 15 residues. Trimming removed 4 bases from V and 9 bases from J; junction bases left unmatched: 13. Germline V gene sequence: CDR1 SGHTA, CDR2 FQGNSA. The CDR3 sequence: CASSSRQGDLAWQYF. CDR3 DNA: TGTGCCAGCAGCTCCCGACAGGGGGATCTTGCATGGCAGTACTTC.

The rearrangement joins TRBV7-9 to TRBJ2-7; 7 nucleotides align to TRBD1. CDR1 and CDR2 (germline): SEHNR, FQNEAQ (reference sequence). The CDR3 runs to 17 residues. With V trimmed by 1 base and J by 2 bases, 11 bases remained unmatched. CDR3 bases: TGTGCCAGCAGCTTAGGGGATTGGGGACAGACCACCTACGAGCAGTACTTC. This sequence encodes CASSLGDWGQTTYEQYF. The full variable domain, rest sourced from reference TRBV7-9 and TRBJ2-7, is DTGVSQNPRHKITKRGQNVTFRCDPISEHNRLYWYRQTLGQGPEFLTYFQNEAQLEKSRLLSDRFSAERPKGSFSTLEIQRTEQGDSAMYLCASSLGDWGQTTYEQYFGPGTRLTVT.

V usage is TRBV28 and J usage is TRBJ1-1; 8 bases are shared with TRBD1. V gave up 6 bases and J gave up 10 bases; unmatched junction bases: 10. CDR3 length: 13 residues. Per the germline V gene, CDR1 is MDHEN and CDR2 is SYDVKM. As DNA, the CDR3 is TGTGCCAGCAGAGGACAGGGTAGAGCCGTAGCTTTCTTT. It translates to CASRGQGRAVAFF.

The chain joins TRBV11-2 to TRBJ2-7, with D perhaps matching TRBD1 (5 bases). The CDR3 runs to 14 residues. Germline assignment: CDR1 SGHAT and CDR2 FQNNGV. Trimming stripped 1 base from V and 2 bases from J, with 9 bases between. CDR3: CASSLGTRAYEQYF. In DNA form, the CDR3 reads TGTGCCAGCAGCTTAGGCACCAGGGCCTACGAGCAGTACTTC.

This clone was observed once. The chain has TRBV6-6 and TRBJ1-3, with D unresolved. Trimming stripped 0 bases from V and 7 bases from J, with 13 bases between. CDR3 length: 15 amino acids. Germline CDR1 MNHNY, CDR2 SVGAGI (reference sequence). The CDR3 sequence: CASSYSSGRDNTIYF. The CDR3 DNA sequence: TGTGCCAGCAGTTACTCGAGCGGTCGAGATAACACCATATATTTT.

The V gene is TRBV7-9, the J gene TRBJ1-2; D not resolved. The germline V gene has CDR1 SEHNR and CDR2 FQNEAQ (reference sequence). V was cut by 2 bases and J by 1 base, with 14 bases left in between. The CDR3 loop spans 16 amino acids. DNA for the CDR3: TGTGCCAGCAGCTTAAGGGAACATCCTCTTAACTATGGCTACACCTTC. As protein: CASSLREHPLNYGYTF.

The chain recombines TRBV7-9 with TRBJ2-5; D unresolved. Germline V lookup: CDR1 SEHNR, CDR2 FQNEAQ (reference sequence). V dropped 2 bases and J dropped 5 bases, with 12 bases sitting between them. The CDR3 is 14 amino acids. The DNA of the CDR3 is TGTGCCAGCAGCTTATCGGCCCCTGGCGAGACCCAGTACTTC. Translated, it gives CASSLSAPGETQYF.